Listed below are T cell receptor beta chains from one sample, sequenced in a study of blood T cell repertoires in COVID-19. Sequencing used immunoSEQ multiplex PCR; TCRdb keeps in-frame clones, though not all of them. The sample comprises approximately 40,000 clones, around nine tenths of which are singletons, and 3% to 4.5% rests with the top ten. Specimen: peripheral blood. These receptors came from a man in his forties with COVID-19, enrolled during active disease. Each CDR3 is given with its conserved first and last residue. A D gene is named only where the DNA matches it firmly. Not every row has a clone size; where given, it reads once, few, many or a size class.

. TRBJ2-3 TRBD2 TRBV27 CASSPISGRKSTDTQYF TGTGCCAGCAGTCCCATAAGCGGGAGAAAAAGCACAGATACGCAGTATTTT
. TRBJ1-1 . TRBV6-6 CASTSGGLNTEAFF TGTGCCAGCACCTCGGGGGGATTGAACACTGAAGCTTTCTTT
. TRBJ2-5 . TRBV27 CASSWRGIGTQYF TGTGCCAGCAGTTGGCGGGGTATTGGGACCCAGTACTTC
once TRBJ1-6 TRBD1 TRBV5-4 CASSAGQDNSPLHF TGTGCCAGCAGCGCGGGACAGGATAATTCACCCCTCCACTTT
. TRBJ1-2 . TRBV19 CASSIRGGNYGYTF TGTGCCAGTAGTATACGCGGCGGAAACTATGGCTACACCTTC
once TRBJ2-2 TRBD1 TRBV18 CASSPAQGALTGELFF TGTGCCAGCTCACCGGCCCAGGGGGCGTTGACCGGGGAGCTGTTTTTT
. TRBJ1-1 TRBD1 TRBV5-1 CASSLGKGAGTEAFF TGCGCCAGCAGCTTGGGAAAGGGGGCGGGAACTGAAGCTTTCTTT
. TRBJ2-5 TRBD2 TRBV12-5 CASGLVLAGKGQETQYF TGTGCTAGTGGTTTGGTACTAGCGGGAAAGGGCCAAGAGACCCAGTACTTC
. TRBJ2-1 TRBD2 TRBV14 CASSQASGGAGRNEQFF TGTGCCAGCAGCCAAGCTAGCGGGGGGGCCGGGCGAAATGAGCAGTTCTTC
. TRBJ2-2 TRBD2 TRBV5-1 CASSLGLDTGELFF TGCGCCAGCAGCTTAGGACTAGACACCGGGGAGCTGTTTTTT
once TRBJ2-7 TRBD2 TRBV4-1 CASSQVLAGGNYEQYF TGCGCCAGCAGCCAAGTTTTAGCGGGGGGTAACTACGAGCAGTACTTC
. TRBJ1-1 . TRBV10-3 CAISETVLNTEAFF TGTGCCATCAGCGAGACAGTTCTGAACACTGAAGCTTTCTTT
once TRBJ1-3 TRBD1 TRBV6-6 CASCQTGSGNTIYF TGTGCCAGCTGTCAGACAGGGTCTGGAAACACCATATATTTT
. TRBJ1-5 . TRBV9 CASSVKIGSHQPQHF TGTGCCAGCAGCGTAAAGATAGGGAGTCACCAGCCCCAGCATTTT
few TRBJ2-7 . TRBV7-9 CASSLNNPYEQYF TGTGCCAGCAGCTTAAACAACCCCTACGAGCAGTACTTC
. TRBJ2-7 TRBD1 TRBV19 CASSTSPGQVHEQYF TGTGCCAGTAGTACAAGCCCGGGACAGGTGCACGAGCAGTACTTC
. TRBJ1-2 . TRBV2 CASIPRGLGGYTF TGTGCCAGCATTCCCAGGGGCTTGGGTGGCTACACCTTC
. TRBJ1-5 TRBD1 TRBV19 CASSGRQGANNQPQHF TGTGCCAGTAGTGGTCGACAGGGGGCTAACAATCAGCCCCAGCATTTT
. TRBJ1-2 TRBD1 TRBV5-6 CASSFSPGQAYGYTF TGTGCCAGCAGCTTTAGCCCGGGACAGGCCTATGGCTACACCTTC
. TRBJ2-5 . TRBV19 CASSSGARAGTQYF TGTGCCAGTAGTTCCGGCGCCAGGGCCGGGACCCAGTACTTC
. TRBJ1-3 TRBD1 TRBV10-3 CAIRFGQGGNTIYF TGTGCCATCAGATTCGGACAGGGGGGAAACACCATATATTTT
. TRBJ2-3 TRBD2 TRBV18 CASSPPIAGGPDTQYF TGTGCCAGCTCACCACCGATAGCGGGAGGGCCGGATACGCAGTATTTT
. TRBJ2-1 TRBD2 TRBV4-2 CASSQEGASGRAGYNEQFF TGTGCCAGCAGCCAAGAAGGGGCTAGCGGGAGGGCCGGCTACAATGAGCAGTTCTTC
. TRBJ1-6 TRBD1 TRBV7-9 CASRAGTVNSPLHF TGTGCCAGCAGAGCCGGGACAGTGAATTCACCCCTCCACTTT
. TRBJ2-7 TRBD1 TRBV20-1 CSAVQGDEQYF TGCAGTGCTGTACAGGGGGACGAGCAGTACTTC
. TRBJ2-1 . TRBV18 CASSRGTGDNEQFF TGTGCCAGCTCAAGAGGGACGGGGGACAATGAGCAGTTCTTC